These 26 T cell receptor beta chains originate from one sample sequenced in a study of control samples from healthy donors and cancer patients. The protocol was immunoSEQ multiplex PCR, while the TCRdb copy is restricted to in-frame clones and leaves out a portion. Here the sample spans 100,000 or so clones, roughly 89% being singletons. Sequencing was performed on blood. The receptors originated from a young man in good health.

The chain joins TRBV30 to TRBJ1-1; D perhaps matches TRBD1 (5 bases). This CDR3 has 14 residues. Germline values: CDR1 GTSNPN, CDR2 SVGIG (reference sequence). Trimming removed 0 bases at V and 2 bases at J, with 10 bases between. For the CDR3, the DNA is TGTGCCTGGAGTGTAGGGCAGGGAAACACTGAAGCTTTCTTT. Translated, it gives CAWSVGQGNTEAFF.

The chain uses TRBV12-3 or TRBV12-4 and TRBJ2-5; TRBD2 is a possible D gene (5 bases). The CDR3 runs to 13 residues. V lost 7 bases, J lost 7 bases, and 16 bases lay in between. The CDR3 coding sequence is TGTGCCAGCAACCCGGACTCTTCGGGGACCCAGTACTTC. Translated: CASNPDSSGTQYF.

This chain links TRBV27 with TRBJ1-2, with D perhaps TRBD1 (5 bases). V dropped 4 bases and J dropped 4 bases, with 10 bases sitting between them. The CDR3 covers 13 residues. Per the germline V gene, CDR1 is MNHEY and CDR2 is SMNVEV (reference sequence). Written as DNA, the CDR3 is TGTGCCAGCAGTTCCAGGGACCTCTATGGCTACACCTTC. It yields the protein CASSSRDLYGYTF.

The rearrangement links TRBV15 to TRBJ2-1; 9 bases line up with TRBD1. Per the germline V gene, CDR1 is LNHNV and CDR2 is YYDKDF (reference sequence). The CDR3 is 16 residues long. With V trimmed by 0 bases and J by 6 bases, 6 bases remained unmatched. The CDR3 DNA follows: TGTGCCACCAGCAGAGACAAGGGACAGGGACCCAATGAGCAGTTCTTC. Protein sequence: CATSRDKGQGPNEQFF.

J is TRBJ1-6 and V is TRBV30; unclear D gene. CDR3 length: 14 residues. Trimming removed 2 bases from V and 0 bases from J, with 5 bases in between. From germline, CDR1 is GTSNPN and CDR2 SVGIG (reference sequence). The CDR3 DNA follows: TGTGCCTGGAGTCCCGGCTCCTATAATTCACCCCTCCACTTT. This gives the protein CAWSPGSYNSPLHF.

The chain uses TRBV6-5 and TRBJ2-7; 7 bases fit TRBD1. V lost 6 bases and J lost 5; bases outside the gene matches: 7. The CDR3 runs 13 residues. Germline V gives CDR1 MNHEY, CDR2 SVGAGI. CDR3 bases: TGTGCCAGCAGGCGTACAGGGGACAACGAGCAGTACGTC. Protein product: CASRRTGDNEQYV.

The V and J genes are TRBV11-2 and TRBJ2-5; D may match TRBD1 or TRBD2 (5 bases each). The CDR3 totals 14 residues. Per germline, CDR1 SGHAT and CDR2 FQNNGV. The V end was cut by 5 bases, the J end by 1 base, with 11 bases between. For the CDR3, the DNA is TGTGCCAGCAGCCTGGGGGACCCCCAAGAGACCCAGTACTTC. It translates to CASSLGDPQETQYF.

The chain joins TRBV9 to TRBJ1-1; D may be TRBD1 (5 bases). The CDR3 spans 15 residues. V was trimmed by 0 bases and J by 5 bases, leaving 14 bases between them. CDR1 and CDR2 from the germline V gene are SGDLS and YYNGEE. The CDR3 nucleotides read TGTGCCAGCAGCGTAGTCGGGGCACGGGTAACTGAAGCTTTCTTT. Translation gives CASSVVGARVTEAFF.

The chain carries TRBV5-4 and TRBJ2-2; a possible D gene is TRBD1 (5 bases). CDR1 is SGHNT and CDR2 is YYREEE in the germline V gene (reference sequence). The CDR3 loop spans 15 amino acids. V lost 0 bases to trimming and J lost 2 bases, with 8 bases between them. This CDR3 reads CASSLAGYNTGELFF. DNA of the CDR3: TGTGCCAGCAGCTTGGCAGGGTACAACACCGGGGAGCTGTTTTTT.

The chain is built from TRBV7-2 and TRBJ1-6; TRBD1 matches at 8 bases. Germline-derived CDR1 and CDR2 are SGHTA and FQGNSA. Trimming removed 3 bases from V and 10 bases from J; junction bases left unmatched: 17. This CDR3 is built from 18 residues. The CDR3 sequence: CASSFRGQEALFASPLHF. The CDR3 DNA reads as TGTGCCAGCAGCTTCCGGGGACAGGAGGCTCTCTTTGCGTCACCCCTCCACTTT.

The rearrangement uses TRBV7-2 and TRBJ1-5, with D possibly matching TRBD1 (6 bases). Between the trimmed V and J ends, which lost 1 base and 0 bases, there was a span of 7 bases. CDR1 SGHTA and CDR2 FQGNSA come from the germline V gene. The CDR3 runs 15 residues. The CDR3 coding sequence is TGTGCCAGCAGCTTAGGGGACATTAGCAATCAGCCCCAGCATTTT. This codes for CASSLGDISNQPQHF.

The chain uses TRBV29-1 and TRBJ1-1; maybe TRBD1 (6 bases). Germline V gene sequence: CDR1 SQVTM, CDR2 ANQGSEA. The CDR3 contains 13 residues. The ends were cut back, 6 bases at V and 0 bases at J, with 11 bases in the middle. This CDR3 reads CSVGGGLNTEAFF. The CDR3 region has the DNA TGCAGCGTAGGGGGGGGCTTGAACACTGAAGCTTTCTTT.

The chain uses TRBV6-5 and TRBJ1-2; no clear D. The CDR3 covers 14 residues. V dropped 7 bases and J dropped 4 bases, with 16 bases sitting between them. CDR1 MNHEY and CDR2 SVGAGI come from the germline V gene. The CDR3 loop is CASTTKYPPYGYTF. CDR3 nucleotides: TGTGCCAGCACAACAAAGTACCCCCCCTATGGCTACACCTTC.

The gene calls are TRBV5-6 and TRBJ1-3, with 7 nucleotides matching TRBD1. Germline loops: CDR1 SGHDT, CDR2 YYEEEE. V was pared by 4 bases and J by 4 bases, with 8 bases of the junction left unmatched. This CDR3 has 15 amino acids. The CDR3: CASSDQGERGNTIYF. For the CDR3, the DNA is TGTGCCAGCAGCGATCAGGGGGAGCGGGGAAACACCATATATTTT.

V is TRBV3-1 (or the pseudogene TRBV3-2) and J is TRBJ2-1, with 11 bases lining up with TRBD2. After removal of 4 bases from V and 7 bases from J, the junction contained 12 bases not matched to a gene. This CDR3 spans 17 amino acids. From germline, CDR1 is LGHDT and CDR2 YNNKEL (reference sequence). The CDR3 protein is CASSRGGLAGGQNEQFF. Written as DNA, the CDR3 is TGTGCCAGCAGCCGGGGCGGGCTAGCGGGGGGCCAAAATGAGCAGTTCTTC.

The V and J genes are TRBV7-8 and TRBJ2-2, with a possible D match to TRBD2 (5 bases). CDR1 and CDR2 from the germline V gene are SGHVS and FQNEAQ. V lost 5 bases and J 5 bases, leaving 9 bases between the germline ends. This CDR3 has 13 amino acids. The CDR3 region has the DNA TGTGCCAGCAGCGTTGGGGAGACCGGGGAGCTGTTTTTT. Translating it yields CASSVGETGELFF.

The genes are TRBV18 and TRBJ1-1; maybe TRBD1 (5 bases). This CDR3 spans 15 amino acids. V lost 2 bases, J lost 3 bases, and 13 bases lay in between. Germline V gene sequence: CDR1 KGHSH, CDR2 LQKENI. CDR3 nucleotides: TGTGCCAGCTCACCATACTCCCCCAGGGACACTGAAGCTTTCTTT. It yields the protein CASSPYSPRDTEAFF.

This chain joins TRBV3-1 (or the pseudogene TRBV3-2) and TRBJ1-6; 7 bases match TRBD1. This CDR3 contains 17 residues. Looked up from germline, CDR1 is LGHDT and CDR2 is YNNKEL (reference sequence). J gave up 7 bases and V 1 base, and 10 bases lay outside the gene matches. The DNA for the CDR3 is TGTGCCAGCAGCCAAGGGGGAGGACAGGCGCGGAATTCACCCCTCCACTTT. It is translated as CASSQGGGQARNSPLHF.

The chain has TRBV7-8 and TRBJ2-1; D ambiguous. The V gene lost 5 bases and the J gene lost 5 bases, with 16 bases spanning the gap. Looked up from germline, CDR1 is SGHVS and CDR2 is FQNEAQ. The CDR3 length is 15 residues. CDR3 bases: TGTGCCAGCAGCCCATCCCAGCGCGGTAACAATGAGCAGTTCTTC. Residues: CASSPSQRGNNEQFF. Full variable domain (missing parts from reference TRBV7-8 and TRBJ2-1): GAGVSQSPRYKVAKRGQDVALRCDPISGHVSLFWYQQALGQGPEFLTYFQNEAQLDKSGLPSDRFFAERPEGSVSTLKIQRTQQEDSAVYLCASSPSQRGNNEQFFGPGTRLTVL.

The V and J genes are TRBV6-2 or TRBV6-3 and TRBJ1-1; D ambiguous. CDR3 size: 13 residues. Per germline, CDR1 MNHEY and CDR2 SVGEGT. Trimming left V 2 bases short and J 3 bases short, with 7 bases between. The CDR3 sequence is CASSYGGYTEAFF. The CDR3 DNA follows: TGTGCCAGCAGTTACGGAGGGTACACTGAAGCTTTCTTT.

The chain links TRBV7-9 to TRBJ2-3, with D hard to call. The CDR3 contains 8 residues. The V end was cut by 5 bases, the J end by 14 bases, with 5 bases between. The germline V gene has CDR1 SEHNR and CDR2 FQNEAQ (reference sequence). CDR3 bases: TGTGCCAGCAGCCAACGGTATTTT. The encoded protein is CASSQRYF.

CDR3 DNA: TGTGCCAGCAGTTTATCCAGCGGGAGGGCCTTAACAGATACGCAGTATTTT. Translating gives CASSLSSGRALTDTQYF. This chain links TRBV27 with TRBJ2-3; TRBD2 matches at 10 bases. After removal of 0 bases from V and 3 bases from J, the junction contained 6 bases not matched to a gene. Germline V gene sequence: CDR1 MNHEY, CDR2 SMNVEV (reference sequence). This CDR3 is 17 amino acids long.

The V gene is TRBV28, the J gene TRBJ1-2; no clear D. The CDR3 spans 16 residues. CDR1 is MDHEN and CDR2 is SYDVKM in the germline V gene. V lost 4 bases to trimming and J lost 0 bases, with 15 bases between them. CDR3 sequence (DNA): TGTGCCAGCAGTTCCCCCCAGGAAAATTCTAACTATGGCTACACCTTC. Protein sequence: CASSSPQENSNYGYTF.

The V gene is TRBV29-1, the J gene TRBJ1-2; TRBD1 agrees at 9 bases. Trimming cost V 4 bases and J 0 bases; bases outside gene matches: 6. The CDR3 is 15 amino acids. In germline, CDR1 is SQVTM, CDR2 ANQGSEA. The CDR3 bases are TGCAGCGTTGTAGGACAGGGGCTTACTAACTATGGCTACACCTTC. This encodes CSVVGQGLTNYGYTF.

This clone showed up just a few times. DNA of the CDR3: TGTGCCAGCAGTGGACAGGCGATATCTGAAGCTTTCTTT. As protein: CASSGQAISEAFF. V and J are TRBV25-1 and TRBJ1-1, with a tentative D call TRBD1 (6 bases). Looked up from germline, CDR1 is MGHDK and CDR2 is SYGVNS. V was trimmed by 4 bases and J by 6 bases, leaving 12 bases between them. The CDR3 has 13 residues.

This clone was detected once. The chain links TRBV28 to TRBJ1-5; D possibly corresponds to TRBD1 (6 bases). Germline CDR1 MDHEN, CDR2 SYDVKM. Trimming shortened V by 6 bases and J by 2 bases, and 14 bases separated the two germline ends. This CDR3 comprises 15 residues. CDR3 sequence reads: CASRKQGLGNQPQHF. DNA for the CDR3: TGTGCCAGCAGAAAACAGGGCTTGGGCAATCAGCCCCAGCATTTT.